The 16 T cell receptor beta chains below come from one sample, sequenced in a study of blood T cell repertoires in COVID-19 (dated by TCRdb to 2020 to 2022). To prepare the library, the immunoSEQ multiplex PCR assay was applied. Drawn from immuneACCESS, this table holds only the in-frame rearrangements with V and J called that TCRdb kept. Clones are partly lost; checked studies trace under half to an unresolved V gene and leave the rest unexplained. The sample data list roughly 69,000 clones, and about nine tenths of these were observed just once. Of the sample, roughly 7% is held by the ten largest clones. Sequenced: peripheral blood. These receptors were collected from a man over 45 with active COVID-19.

This clone was detected a few times. This chain connects TRBV10-3 to TRBJ2-3, with 11 positions matching TRBD2. Per the germline V gene, CDR1 is ENHRY and CDR2 is SYGVKD. The CDR3 runs to 16 residues. Losses at the gene ends were 6 bases for V and 2 bases for J; bases not matched to a gene: 7. The chain's CDR3 is CAIRDAGLAATDTQYF. As DNA, the CDR3 is TGTGCCATCAGGGACGCGGGACTAGCGGCCACAGATACGCAGTATTTT.

The chain joins TRBV7-9 to TRBJ2-3, with 15 bases matching TRBD2. The CDR3 covers 17 residues. CDR1 and CDR2 from the germline V gene are SEHNR and FQNEAQ (reference sequence). Trimming took 5 bases from V and 7 from J; bases not matched to a gene: 10. CDR3 in amino acids: CASSIRTSGGAHNTQYF. DNA of the CDR3: TGTGCCAGCAGCATAAGGACTAGCGGGGGGGCCCACAATACGCAGTATTTT.

V gene TRBV6-2 or TRBV6-3 combines with J gene TRBJ2-2; 12 bases fit TRBD2. CDR1 MNHEY and CDR2 SVGEGT come from the germline V gene. V shed 2 bases and J 2 bases; nucleotides not matched to a gene: 6. This CDR3 contains 18 residues. CDR3 sequence (DNA): TGTGCCAGCAGTTACCCGACTAGCGGGGGACCTAACACCGGGGAGCTGTTTTTT. The encoded protein is CASSYPTSGGPNTGELFF.

The V and J genes are TRBV30 and TRBJ1-1; no clear D gene. Germline loops: CDR1 GTSNPN, CDR2 SVGIG (reference sequence). V shed 2 bases and J shed 0 bases, with 16 bases lying between them. There are 16 residues in the CDR3. CDR3 sequence: CAWSLWRAGLNTEAFF. Written as DNA, the CDR3 is TGTGCCTGGAGTTTATGGAGGGCGGGTTTGAACACTGAAGCTTTCTTT.

The genes are TRBV10-3 and TRBJ2-3; no definite D call. The CDR3 runs to 14 residues. From germline, CDR1 is ENHRY and CDR2 SYGVKD. V lost 4 bases, J lost 2 bases, and 10 bases lay in between. CDR3 in amino acids: CAISGQDVTDTQYF. CDR3 coding DNA: TGTGCCATCAGTGGGCAGGATGTCACAGATACGCAGTATTTT.

This chain joins TRBV3-1 (or the pseudogene TRBV3-2) and TRBJ2-7; weak D call: TRBD2 (5 bases). The V gene's germline CDR1 is LGHDT and CDR2 YNNKEL (reference sequence). V was trimmed by 1 base and J by 2 bases, leaving 6 bases between them. This CDR3 contains 13 residues. The CDR3 here is CASSQAGTYEQYF. The CDR3 DNA sequence: TGTGCCAGCAGCCAAGCGGGGACCTACGAGCAGTACTTC.

The chain recombines TRBV7-3 with TRBJ2-3, with a tentative D call TRBD2 (6 bases). The CDR3 loop spans 18 amino acids. In germline, CDR1 is SGHTA, CDR2 FQGTGA. The ends were cut back, 2 bases at V and 0 bases at J, with 18 bases in the middle. CDR3 loop: CASSLFSPRGPSTDTQYF. CDR3 nucleotides: TGTGCCAGCAGCTTATTTTCCCCGCGGGGCCCTAGCACAGATACGCAGTATTTT.

Of note for this clone: Distinct nucleotide sequences in the sample also encode this CDR3. The chain links TRBV4-1 to TRBJ2-1, with a tentative D call TRBD2 (6 bases). The CDR3 is made up of 15 amino acids. Germline V gives CDR1 MGHRA, CDR2 YSYEKL. Trimming pared 0 bases from V and 3 bases from J, leaving 9 bases between. The CDR3 protein is CASSQDPGGYNEQFF. The CDR3 DNA sequence: TGCGCCAGCAGCCAAGACCCCGGGGGCTACAATGAGCAGTTCTTC.

This clone came up a few times. The gene calls are TRBV7-9 and TRBJ2-5, with 9 bases lining up with TRBD1. With V trimmed by 8 bases and J by 1 base, 2 bases remained unmatched. The CDR3 sequence is 13 residues long. The germline V gene has CDR1 SEHNR and CDR2 FQNEAQ (reference sequence). DNA for the CDR3: TGTGCCAGCGCGGGACAGGGCCAAGAGACCCAGTACTTC. Protein product: CASAGQGQETQYF.

This rearrangement joins TRBV11-2 to TRBJ2-3; 7 nucleotides line up with TRBD1. Germline values: CDR1 SGHAT, CDR2 FQNNGV. V gave up 2 bases and J gave up 5 bases; unmatched junction bases: 10. This CDR3 comprises 16 residues. CDR3 amino acids: CASSLTGAVFGDTQYF. The CDR3 DNA reads as TGTGCCAGCAGCTTAACAGGGGCCGTTTTTGGAGATACGCAGTATTTT.

V usage is TRBV3-1 (or the pseudogene TRBV3-2) and J usage is TRBJ1-3, with D perhaps matching TRBD1 (5 bases). The ends were cut back, 3 bases at V and 5 bases at J, with 11 bases in the middle. The CDR3 spans 14 residues. Germline CDR1 and CDR2: LGHDT and YNNKEL (reference sequence). The CDR3 region is CASSHREARNTIYF. DNA of the CDR3: TGTGCCAGCAGCCACAGGGAGGCTAGAAACACCATATATTTT.

V usage is TRBV6-1 and J usage is TRBJ2-7; the match to TRBD1 covers 8 bases. This CDR3 region has 15 residues. The germline CDR1 and CDR2 sequences are MNHNS and SASEGT. Trimming cost V 1 base and J 3 bases; bases outside gene matches: 5. The CDR3: CASSEGQGAFYEQYF. CDR3 sequence (DNA): TGTGCCAGCAGTGAAGGGCAGGGGGCTTTCTACGAGCAGTACTTC.

The gene calls are TRBV18 and TRBJ1-2; D gene ambiguous. Germline-derived CDR1 and CDR2 are KGHSH and LQKENI. The CDR3 covers 14 residues. V lost 2 bases, J lost 8 bases, and 15 bases lay in between. In nucleotides, the CDR3 is TGTGCCAGCTCACCAAACCAGGTTCTCGAGGGCTACACCTTC. It translates to CASSPNQVLEGYTF.

V usage is TRBV27 and J usage is TRBJ1-2; 7 positions agree with TRBD1. The CDR3 contains 14 residues. V lost 4 bases, J lost 2 bases, and 4 bases stayed unmatched. Germline CDR1 reads MNHEY; CDR2 reads SMNVEV (reference sequence). The CDR3 is CASSSRQGNYGYTF. Written as DNA, the CDR3 is TGTGCCAGCAGTTCCCGACAGGGCAACTATGGCTACACCTTC.

This clone was counted a single time. The rearrangement links TRBV6-4 to TRBJ2-1; D remains ambiguous. Germline assignment: CDR1 MRHNA and CDR2 SNTAGT. CDR3 size: 13 residues. Trimming left V 6 bases short and J 0 bases short, with 6 bases between. CDR3 sequence: CASSPSSYNEQFF. The CDR3 DNA follows: TGTGCCAGCAGCCCCAGCTCCTACAATGAGCAGTTCTTC.

This clone was seen repeatedly, ten times or more. This chain links TRBV2 with TRBJ2-3; D is ambiguous. CDR3 length equals 11 residues. Looked up from germline, CDR1 is SNHLY and CDR2 is FYNNEI. The V gene lost 7 bases and the J gene lost 2 bases, with 4 bases spanning the gap. As DNA, the CDR3 is TGTGCCAGCACCGTCACAGATACGCAGTATTTT. Residues: CASTVTDTQYF.